This T cell receptor beta chain emerged from a study of T cell repertoires in cytomegalovirus infection (dated by TCRdb to the late 2010s). Regarding the study in general: The HLA type of each donor mattered for the analysis, because public TCR beta signatures pointed to carriage of CMV infection along with the matching HLA type.

The reads were generated on an Illumina HiSeq 1500. The public sequencing data were trimmed at Q25 with fastp and processed into clonotypes with MiXCR by TCRdb, which kept only in-frame beta chains. Rows are unified per CDR3 protein, each entry keeping the most common DNA and genes. The sample profile shows some 180,000 distinct CDR3 sequences; about 20% of them were found once. Under 3.5% of the sample is in the top ten clones. Study-level results and caveats: In both this cohort and an independent cohort of 352 donors, the cumulative frequency of public TCR beta family members distinguished carriers of CMV infection plus the relevant HLA type. In the ex vivo response, HLA-C-restricted CMV-specific TCR beta clonotypes were dominant, and in two of eight donors the single most frequent clonotype came from this HLA-C-restricted group.

The junction shows trimming of 5 bases on V and 4 bases on J, plus 9 bases between the germline ends. CDR1 and CDR2 were assigned from the germline V gene as SGHTA and FQGNSA. CDR3 length: 13 amino acids, cysteine to phenylalanine. The kept DNA is CDR3 alone, 39 bases in frame from the first base. This clonotype was detected only a few times. Its antigen is not yet known. No base quality values were provided; no much bigger clone lies one nucleotide off. The V gene is TRBV7-2 and the J gene is TRBJ1-5; too little of a D gene remains to name it. Sequenced sample: PBMCs. This receptor was obtained from a human donor in good health (CMV status not recorded). Some clones in this sample may be carry-over from other donors' samples. The CDR3 protein: CASSLLQNQPQHF. The DNA is TGTGCCAGCAGCCTCCTCCAGAATCAGCCCCAGCATTTT.